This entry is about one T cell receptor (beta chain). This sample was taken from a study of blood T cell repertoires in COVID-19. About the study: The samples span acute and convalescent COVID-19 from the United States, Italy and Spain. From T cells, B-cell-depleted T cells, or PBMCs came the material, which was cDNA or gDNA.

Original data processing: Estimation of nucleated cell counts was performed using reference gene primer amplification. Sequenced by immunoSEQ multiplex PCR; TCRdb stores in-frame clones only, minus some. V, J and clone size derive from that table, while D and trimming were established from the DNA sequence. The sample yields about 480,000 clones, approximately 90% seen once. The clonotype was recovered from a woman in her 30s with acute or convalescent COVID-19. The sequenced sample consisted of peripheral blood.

The CDR3: CASGRFATGGFDTEAFF. CDR3 DNA: TGTGCCTCCGGGAGATTTGCGACAGGGGGATTCGACACTGAAGCTTTCTTT. The chain links TRBV15 to TRBJ1-1; 9 nucleotides agree with TRBD1. Trimming removed 11 bases from V and 3 bases from J; junction bases left unmatched: 19. The CDR3 has 17 amino acids. CDR1 LNHNV and CDR2 YYDKDF come from the germline V gene (reference sequence).